This is a list of T cell receptor beta chains from one sample in a study of blood T cell repertoires in COVID-19. The protocol was immunoSEQ multiplex PCR, while the TCRdb copy is restricted to in-frame clones and leaves out a portion. The sample has about 220,000 clones, about 88% seen once. Material for sequencing was peripheral blood. The source is a man aged 35 to 55 with active or convalescent COVID-19. Each CDR3 is given with its conserved first and last residue. A D gene is named only where the DNA matches it firmly. The size of a clone is reported for some rows only, either as once, few or many, or as a class for expanded clones.

D gene,J gene,V gene,clone size,CDR3 protein,CDR3 DNA
TRBD2,TRBJ2-3,TRBV6-2/TRBV6-3,.,CASSPSGAPPQDTQYF,TGTGCCAGCAGCCCTAGCGGGGCGCCACCCCAGGATACGCAGTATTTT
TRBD2,TRBJ2-5,TRBV5-4,.,CASSPGVAGAQETQYF,TGTGCCAGCAGCCCTGGAGTAGCGGGAGCTCAAGAGACCCAGTACTTC
TRBD1,TRBJ1-1,TRBV28,.,CASSPPGQGAIVSLDEAFF,TGTGCCAGCAGTCCGCCGGGACAGGGGGCGATTGTTTCCTTGGATGAAGCTTTCTTT
.,TRBJ1-1,TRBV27,.,CASSSSTGGMNTEAFF,TGTGCCAGCAGTTCCTCAACCGGGGGAATGAACACTGAAGCTTTCTTT
.,TRBJ2-3,TRBV6-1,.,CASSEYTRLDFTDTQYF,TGTGCCAGCAGTGAGTATACCCGACTAGATTTCACAGATACGCAGTATTTT
.,TRBJ2-3,TRBV5-4,.,CASSLEVASRTDTQYF,TGTGCCAGCAGCTTGGAAGTAGCGTCTCGCACAGATACGCAGTATTTT
.,TRBJ1-2,TRBV4-1,.,CASSQGDRNYGYTF,TGCGCCAGCAGCCAAGGAGACAGAAACTATGGCTACACCTTC
TRBD1,TRBJ1-2,TRBV5-5,.,CASVGTGIYGYTF,TGTGCCAGCGTAGGGACAGGGATCTATGGCTACACCTTC
TRBD1,TRBJ1-3,TRBV5-1,.,CASSYTGDPSGNTIYF,TGCGCCAGCAGTTATACAGGGGACCCGTCTGGAAACACCATATATTTT
.,TRBJ2-7,TRBV27,.,CASSLLKGAYEQYF,TGTGCCAGCAGTTTATTGAAGGGGGCCTACGAGCAGTACTTC
TRBD1,TRBJ1-5,TRBV19,.,CASSATGSWGQPQHF,TGTGCCAGTAGCGCGACAGGGTCGTGGGGTCAGCCCCAGCATTTT
TRBD1,TRBJ2-7,TRBV27,once,CASSRDRGYAYEQYF,TGTGCCAGCAGTCGTGACAGGGGCTACGCCTACGAGCAGTACTTC
.,TRBJ1-1,TRBV6-5,.,CASSYEENTEAFF,TGTGCCAGCAGTTACGAGGAGAACACTGAAGCTTTCTTT
.,TRBJ1-3,TRBV4-1,.,CASSQVMGGYGNTIYF,TGCGCCAGCAGCCAAGTAATGGGGGGGTATGGAAACACCATATATTTT
TRBD1,TRBJ1-5,TRBV30,.,CAWSTGTDFLSNQPQHF,TGTGCCTGGAGTACCGGGACAGACTTTCTTAGCAATCAGCCCCAGCATTTT
TRBD1,TRBJ2-1,TRBV5-6,.,CASSFIQGVGNEQFF,TGTGCCAGCAGCTTTATTCAGGGGGTAGGAAATGAGCAGTTCTTC
TRBD2,TRBJ2-2,TRBV2,.,CASRTSGILHTGELFF,TGTGCCAGCAGAACAAGCGGGATCTTACACACCGGGGAGCTGTTTTTT
TRBD1,TRBJ1-2,TRBV28,.,CASSSPGQGNYGYTF,TGTGCCAGCAGTTCACCCGGACAGGGAAACTATGGCTACACCTTC
TRBD1,TRBJ2-7,TRBV3-1/TRBV3-2,.,CASSQAGTAFYEQYF,TGTGCCAGCAGCCAAGCCGGGACAGCCTTCTACGAGCAGTACTTC
.,TRBJ2-1,TRBV11-1,.,CASSPVNKEQFF,TGTGCCAGCAGCCCCGTCAACAAAGAGCAGTTCTTC
TRBD1,TRBJ2-1,TRBV6-5,.,CATRGQGDEQFF,TGTGCCACCAGGGGACAGGGCGATGAGCAGTTCTTC
TRBD1,TRBJ2-7,TRBV24-1,.,CATSDPRDRTYEQYF,TGTGCCACCAGTGACCCAAGGGACAGAACCTACGAGCAGTACTTC
TRBD1,TRBJ1-2,TRBV24-1,.,CATSDLGRGRDGYTF,TGTGCCACCAGTGATTTAGGCAGGGGGCGGGATGGCTACACCTTC
.,TRBJ2-3,TRBV5-6,.,CASSLVGADTQYF,TGTGCCAGCAGCCTCGTCGGAGCAGATACGCAGTATTTT
.,TRBJ1-2,TRBV9,.,CASRRDTNYGYTF,TGTGCCAGCAGGCGCGATACTAACTATGGCTACACCTTC
.,TRBJ2-5,TRBV3-1/TRBV3-2,.,CASSQGGGGPRETQYF,TGTGCCAGCAGCCAAGGGGGCGGGGGCCCCAGGGAGACCCAGTACTTC
TRBD1,TRBJ1-2,TRBV19,.,CASRRQGSGYGYTF,TGTGCCAGTAGAAGACAGGGCAGCGGCTATGGCTACACCTTC
TRBD1,TRBJ2-1,TRBV28,.,CASSPTGGAFNEQFF,TGTGCCAGCAGTCCCACAGGGGGCGCCTTCAATGAGCAGTTCTTC
.,TRBJ1-1,TRBV6-5,.,CASSYSPGRGTEAFF,TGTGCCAGCAGTTACTCGCCAGGGCGGGGGACTGAAGCTTTCTTT
.,TRBJ1-2,TRBV29-1,few,CSVFVTDNYGYTF,TGCAGCGTTTTCGTGACAGACAACTATGGCTACACCTTC
.,TRBJ2-1,TRBV5-1,once,CASSLEFSAGSSYNEQFF,TGCGCCAGCAGCTTGGAGTTTTCCGCCGGGAGCTCCTACAATGAGCAGTTCTTC